This TCR beta chain was observed in a study of cytomegalovirus exposure and HLA in healthy donors. Overall study context: Out of 150 million to 200 million T cells, an earlier analysis found 117 million unique TCR beta sequences in total.

PCR was performed using 60 Vbeta and 13 Jbeta primers. Clones were sequenced by immunoSEQ multiplex PCR, and TCRdb holds only the in-frame ones, with some missing. The sample carries some 150,000 clones, over 70% recorded once. The sample comprised PBMCs. The origin of this receptor is a woman aged 40 to 49 in good health and CMV-seropositive.

The CDR3 here is CASRDRSPEKLFF. The CDR3 DNA sequence: TGTGCCAGTAGGGACAGATCCCCTGAAAAACTGTTTTTT. The chain is built from TRBV19 and TRBJ1-4; possibly TRBD1 for D (6 bases). Germline values: CDR1 LNHDA, CDR2 SQIVND (reference sequence). There are 13 residues in the CDR3. The V gene lost 6 bases and the J gene lost 7 bases, with 12 bases spanning the gap. The variable domain in full, completed from reference TRBV19 and TRBJ1-4, reads DGGITQSPKYLFRKEGQNVTLSCEQNLNHDAMYWYRQDPGQGLRLIYYSQIVNDFQKGDIAEGYSVSREKKESFPLTVTSAQKNPTAFYLCASRDRSPEKLFFGSGTQLSVL.